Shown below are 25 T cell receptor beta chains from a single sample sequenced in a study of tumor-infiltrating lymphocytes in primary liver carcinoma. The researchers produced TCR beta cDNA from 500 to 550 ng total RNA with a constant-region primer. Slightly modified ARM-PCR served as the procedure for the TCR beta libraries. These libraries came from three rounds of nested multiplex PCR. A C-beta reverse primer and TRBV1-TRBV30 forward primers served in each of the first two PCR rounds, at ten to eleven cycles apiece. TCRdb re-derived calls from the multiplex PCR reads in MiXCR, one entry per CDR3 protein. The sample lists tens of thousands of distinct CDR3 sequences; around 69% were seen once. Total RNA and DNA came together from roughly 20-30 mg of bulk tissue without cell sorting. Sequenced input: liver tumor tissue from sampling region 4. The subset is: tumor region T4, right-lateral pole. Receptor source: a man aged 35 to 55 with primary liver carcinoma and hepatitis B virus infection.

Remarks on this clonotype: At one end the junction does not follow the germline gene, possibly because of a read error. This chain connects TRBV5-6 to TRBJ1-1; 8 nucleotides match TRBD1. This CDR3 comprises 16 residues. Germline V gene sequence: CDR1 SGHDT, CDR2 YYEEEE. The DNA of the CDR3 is TGTGCCAGCAGCTTGAAGACAGGGGCTTTGAACATTGAAGCTTTCTTT. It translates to CASSLKTGALNIEAFF.

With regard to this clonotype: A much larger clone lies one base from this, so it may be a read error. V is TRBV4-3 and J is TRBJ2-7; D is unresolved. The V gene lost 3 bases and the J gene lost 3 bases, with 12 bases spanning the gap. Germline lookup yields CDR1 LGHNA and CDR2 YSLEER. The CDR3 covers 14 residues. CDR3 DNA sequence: TGCGCCAGCAGCCATCGCTCTATCATCTACGAGCAGTACTTC. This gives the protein CASSHRSIIYEQYF.

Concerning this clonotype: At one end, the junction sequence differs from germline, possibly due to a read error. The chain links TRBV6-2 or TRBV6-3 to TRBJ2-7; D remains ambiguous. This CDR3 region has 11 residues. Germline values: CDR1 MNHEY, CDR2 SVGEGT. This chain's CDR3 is CASSYTYKHYF. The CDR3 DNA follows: TGTGCCAGCAGTTACACCTACAAGCATTACTTC.

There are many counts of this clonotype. The CDR3 protein is CSGTWTGDYNEQFF. CDR3 nucleotide sequence: TGCAGCGGAACGTGGACAGGGGACTACAATGAGCAGTTCTTC. The rearrangement links TRBV29-1 to TRBJ2-1, with TRBD1 identical over 9 bases. Germline values: CDR1 SQVTM, CDR2 ANQGSEA. Losses at the gene ends were 7 bases for V and 3 bases for J; bases not matched to a gene: 7. The CDR3 is made up of 14 amino acids.

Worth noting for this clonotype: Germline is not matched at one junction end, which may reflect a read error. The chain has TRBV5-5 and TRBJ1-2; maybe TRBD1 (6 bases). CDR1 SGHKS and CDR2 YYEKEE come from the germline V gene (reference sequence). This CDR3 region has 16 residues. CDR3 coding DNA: TGTACCAGCAGCCCTCACCCGGACAGATCTAACTATGGCTACACCTTC. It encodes CTSSPHPDRSNYGYTF.

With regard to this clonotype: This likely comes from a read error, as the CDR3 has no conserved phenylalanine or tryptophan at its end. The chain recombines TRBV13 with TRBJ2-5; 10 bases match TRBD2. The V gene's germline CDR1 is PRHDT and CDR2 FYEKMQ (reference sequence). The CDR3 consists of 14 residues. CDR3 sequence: CASSQAGGQETQYI. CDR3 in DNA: TGCGCCAGCAGCCAAGCGGGAGGGCAAGAGACCCAGTACATC.

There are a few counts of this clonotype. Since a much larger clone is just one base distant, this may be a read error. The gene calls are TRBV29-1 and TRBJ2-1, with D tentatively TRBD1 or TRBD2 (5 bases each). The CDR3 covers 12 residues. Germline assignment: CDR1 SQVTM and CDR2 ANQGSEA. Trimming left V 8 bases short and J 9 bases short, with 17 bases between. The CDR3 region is CSTTEATGEQFF. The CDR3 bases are TGCAGCACTACGGAGGCCACAGGTGAGCAGTTCTTC.

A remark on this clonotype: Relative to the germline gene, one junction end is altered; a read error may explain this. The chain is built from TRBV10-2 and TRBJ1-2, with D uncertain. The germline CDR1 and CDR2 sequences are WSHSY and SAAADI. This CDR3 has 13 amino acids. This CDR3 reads CVSSEIVNYDYTF. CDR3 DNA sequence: TGCGTCAGCAGTGAAATCGTTAACTATGACTACACCTTC.

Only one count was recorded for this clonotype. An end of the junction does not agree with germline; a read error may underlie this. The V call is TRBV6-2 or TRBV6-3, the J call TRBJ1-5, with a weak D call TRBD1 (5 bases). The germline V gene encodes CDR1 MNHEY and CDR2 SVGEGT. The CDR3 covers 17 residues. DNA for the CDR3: TGTGCCAGCAGCCCACCGGCCGCGGGGACCATCAATCGGCCCCAGCATTTT. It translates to CASSPPAAGTINRPQHF.

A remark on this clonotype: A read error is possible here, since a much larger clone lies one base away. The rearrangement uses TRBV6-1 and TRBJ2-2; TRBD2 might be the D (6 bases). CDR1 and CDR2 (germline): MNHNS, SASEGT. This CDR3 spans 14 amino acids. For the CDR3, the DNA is TGTGCCAGCAGTCCGACGGTGGTCCCCGGGGGGCTGTTTTTT. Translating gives CASSPTVVPGGLFF.

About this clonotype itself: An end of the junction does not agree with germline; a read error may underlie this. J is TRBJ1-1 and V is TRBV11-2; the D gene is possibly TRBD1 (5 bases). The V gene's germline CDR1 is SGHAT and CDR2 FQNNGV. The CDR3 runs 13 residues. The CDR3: CASSLGPNTKASF. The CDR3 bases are TGTGCCAGCAGCTTGGGACCGAACACGAAAGCTTCCTTT.

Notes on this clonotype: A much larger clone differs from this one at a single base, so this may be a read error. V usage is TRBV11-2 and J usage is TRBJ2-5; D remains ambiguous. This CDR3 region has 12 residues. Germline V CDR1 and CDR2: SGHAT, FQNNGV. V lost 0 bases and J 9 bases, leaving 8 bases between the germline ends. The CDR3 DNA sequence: TGTGCCAGCAGCTTAGAGGAAATGGCCCAGTACTTC. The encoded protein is CASSLEEMAQYF.

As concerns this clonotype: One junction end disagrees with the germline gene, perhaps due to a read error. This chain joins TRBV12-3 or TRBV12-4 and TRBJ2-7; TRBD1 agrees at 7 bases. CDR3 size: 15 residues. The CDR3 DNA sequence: TGTACCAGCAGTTTAGGAGAGGGGGCCAACTACGAACAGTACTTC. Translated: CTSSLGEGANYEQYF.

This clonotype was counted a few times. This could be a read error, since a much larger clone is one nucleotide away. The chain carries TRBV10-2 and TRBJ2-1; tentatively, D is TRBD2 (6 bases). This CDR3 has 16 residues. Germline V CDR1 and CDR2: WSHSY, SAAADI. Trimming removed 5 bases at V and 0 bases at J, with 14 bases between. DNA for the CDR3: TGCGCCAGCAGTCTCACTACCGGGAGCTCCTACAATGAGCAGTTCTTC. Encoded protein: CASSLTTGSSYNEQFF.

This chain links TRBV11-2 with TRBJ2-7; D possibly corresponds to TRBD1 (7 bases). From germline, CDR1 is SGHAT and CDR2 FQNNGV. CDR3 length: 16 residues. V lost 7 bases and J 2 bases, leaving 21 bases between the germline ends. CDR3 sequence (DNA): TGTGCCAGCAAGTCCCGTTCTTGCGGGACAGCCTACGAGCAGTACTTC. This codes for CASKSRSCGTAYEQYF.

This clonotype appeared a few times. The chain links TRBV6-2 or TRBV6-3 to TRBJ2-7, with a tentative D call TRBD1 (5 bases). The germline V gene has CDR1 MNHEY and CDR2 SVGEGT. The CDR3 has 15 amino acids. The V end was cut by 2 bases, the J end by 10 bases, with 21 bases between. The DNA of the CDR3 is TGTGCCAGCAGTTACATCGGCAGGGTCTCGGTTGAACAGTACTTC. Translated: CASSYIGRVSVEQYF.

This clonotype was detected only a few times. The CDR3 loop is CASSGQGPTYEQYF. DNA of the CDR3: TGTGCCAGCAGTGGACAGGGTCCGACCTACGAGCAGTACTTC. This chain links TRBV2 with TRBJ2-7, with 7 bases fitting TRBD1. Unmatched junction bases numbered 5, after V lost 4 bases and J lost 2 bases. CDR1 and CDR2 (germline): SNHLY, FYNNEI. The CDR3 has 14 residues.

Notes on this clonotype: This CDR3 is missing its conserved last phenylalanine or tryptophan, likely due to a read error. The CDR3 here is CASSEQGHNEQFS. Written as DNA, the CDR3 is TGTGCCAGCAGTGAACAGGGCCATAATGAGCAGTTCTCC. This rearrangement joins TRBV6-1 to TRBJ2-1, with D maybe TRBD1 (5 bases). Germline V gives CDR1 MNHNS, CDR2 SASEGT. CDR3 length equals 13 residues. The V and J ends lost 2 bases and 7 bases respectively, with 9 bases between them.

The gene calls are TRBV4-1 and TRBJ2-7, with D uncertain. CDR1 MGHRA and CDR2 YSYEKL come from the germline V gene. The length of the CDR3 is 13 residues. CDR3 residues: CANNPGRWYEQYF. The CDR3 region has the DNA TGCGCTAACAACCCGGGCCGTTGGTACGAGCAGTACTTC.

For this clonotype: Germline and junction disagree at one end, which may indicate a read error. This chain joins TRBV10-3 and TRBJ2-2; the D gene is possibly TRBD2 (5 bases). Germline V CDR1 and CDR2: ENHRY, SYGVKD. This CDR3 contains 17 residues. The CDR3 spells CAISEFEGGSDTEELFF. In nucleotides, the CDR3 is TGTGCCATCAGTGAGTTCGAAGGCGGGTCAGACACCGAGGAGCTGTTTTTT.

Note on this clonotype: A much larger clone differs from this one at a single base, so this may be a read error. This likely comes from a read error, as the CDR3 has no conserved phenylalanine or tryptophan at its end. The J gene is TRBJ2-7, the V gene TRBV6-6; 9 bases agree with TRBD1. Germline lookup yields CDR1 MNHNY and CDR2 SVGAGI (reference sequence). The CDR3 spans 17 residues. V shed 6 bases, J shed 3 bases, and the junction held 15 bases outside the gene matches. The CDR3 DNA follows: TGTGCCAGCAGCCCTGGACTAAACAGGGGGCAGAACTACGAGCAGTACTCC. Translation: CASSPGLNRGQNYEQYS.

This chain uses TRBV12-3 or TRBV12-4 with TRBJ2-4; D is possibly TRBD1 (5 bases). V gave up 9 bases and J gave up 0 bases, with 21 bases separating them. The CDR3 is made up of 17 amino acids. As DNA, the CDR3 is TGTGCCAGTTTATGGGGTGGGGCGGACATAGCCAAAAACATTCAGTACTTC. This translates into CASLWGGADIAKNIQYF.

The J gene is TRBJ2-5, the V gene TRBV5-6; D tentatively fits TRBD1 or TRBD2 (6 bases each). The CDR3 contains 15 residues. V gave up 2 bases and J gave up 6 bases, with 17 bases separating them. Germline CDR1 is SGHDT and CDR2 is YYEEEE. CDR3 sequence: CASSFPDSGPQTQYF. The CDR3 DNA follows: TGTGCCAGCAGCTTTCCGGACAGCGGGCCCCAGACCCAGTACTTC.

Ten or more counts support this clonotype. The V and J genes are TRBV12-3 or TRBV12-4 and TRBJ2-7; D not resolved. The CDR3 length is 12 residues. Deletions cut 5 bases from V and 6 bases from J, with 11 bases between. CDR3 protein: CASSLHTGEQYF. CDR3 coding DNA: TGTGCCAGCAGTCTCCACACGGGCGAGCAGTACTTC.

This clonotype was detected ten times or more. As DNA, the CDR3 is TGTGCCAGCAGCCAAGGTGTGGCCGGGGAGCTGTTTTTT. This encodes CASSQGVAGELFF. The J gene is TRBJ2-2, the V gene TRBV11-2; D gene unclear. V was clipped by 5 bases and J by 6 bases, with 10 bases between them. The CDR3 consists of 13 residues. CDR1 is SGHAT, CDR2 FQNNGV, per germline.